The present entry profiles one TCR beta chain with its context. The data derive from a study of blood T cell repertoires in COVID-19. In the source study's methods: Amplification of reference gene primers was used by the study to estimate nucleated cell counts. Repertoires were generated with immunoSEQ multiplex PCR, while TCRdb's copy carries only in-frame clones and drops some. That table supplies the V and J calls and clone size; D and trimming were determined from the DNA. The sample has about 400,000 clones, around nine tenths seen once. V shed 3 bases and J shed 0 bases, with 9 bases lying between them. There are 15 residues in the CDR3. Germline CDR1 reads SEHNR; CDR2 reads FQNEAQ (reference sequence).

The receptor comes from a human donor in a cohort sampled during active COVID-19. The sequencing sample was made of peripheral blood. The chain recombines TRBV7-9 with TRBJ2-1; no firm D call. The CDR3 nucleotides read TGTGCCAGCAGCTTGGGCCCCGGCTCCTACAATGAGCAGTTCTTC. This encodes CASSLGPGSYNEQFF.